The 20 T cell receptor beta chains in this list originate from one sample, sequenced in a study of identical twins. TCRdb re-called the 5' RACE reads through MiXCR, storing one row per CDR3 protein. The sample has 210,000 or so distinct CDR3 sequences; 7.5% are singletons. These sequences were also reported in another study, on yellow fever vaccine responses in identical twins.

Sequencing was performed on memory (CD45RO+) T cells sorted from blood. The receptors here all came from a woman aged 18-30 years in good health.

The V gene is TRBV12-3 or TRBV12-4, the J gene TRBJ2-2; 10 positions match TRBD2. The J segment lost 4 bases and the V segment lost 3 bases, leaving 2 bases of the junction unmatched. The CDR3 consists of 15 residues. This CDR3 is CASSFGTSATGELFF. The CDR3 bases are TGTGCCAGCAGTTTCGGGACTAGCGCCACCGGGGAGCTGTTTTTT.

The chain employs TRBV5-1 and TRBJ2-3, with 8 positions matching TRBD2. Unmatched junction bases numbered 4, after V lost 0 bases and J lost 4 bases. Germline-derived CDR1 and CDR2 are SGHRS and YFSETQ. This CDR3 region has 15 residues. The CDR3 loop is CASSLVAGGPDTQYF. Written as DNA, the CDR3 is TGCGCCAGCAGCTTGGTGGCGGGGGGCCCAGATACGCAGTATTTT.

The sample holds a few counts of this clonotype. The chain combines TRBV6-5 with TRBJ2-1; 14 bases are shared with TRBD2. J was trimmed by 3 bases and V by 4 bases; bases with no gene match: 11. There are 19 residues in the CDR3. Looked up from germline, CDR1 is MNHEY and CDR2 is SVGAGI. Here the CDR3 reads CASSSGLAGADLGYNEQFF. The CDR3 nucleotides read TGTGCCAGCAGTTCGGGACTAGCGGGAGCAGACCTCGGCTACAATGAGCAGTTCTTC.

This clonotype was seen a few times. The chain combines TRBV20-1 with TRBJ1-5; D unresolved. CDR1 is DFQATT and CDR2 is SNEGSKA in the germline V gene (reference sequence). The V gene lost 1 base and the J gene lost 7 bases, with 11 bases spanning the gap. The CDR3 totals 13 residues. The CDR3 loop is CSARGAVGQPQHF. The CDR3 DNA reads as TGCAGTGCTAGAGGAGCCGTCGGGCAGCCCCAGCATTTT.

This chain connects TRBV11-2 to TRBJ2-5; 12 bases agree with TRBD1. Germline lookup yields CDR1 SGHAT and CDR2 FQNNGV. The length of the CDR3 is 15 residues. J gave up 5 bases and V 5 bases, and 6 bases lay outside the gene matches. The CDR3 sequence: CASSPSGQGAETQYF. DNA for the CDR3: TGTGCCAGCAGCCCCTCGGGACAGGGGGCCGAGACCCAGTACTTC.

The rearrangement joins TRBV20-1 to TRBJ1-2; tentative D call: TRBD1 (5 bases). Germline lookup yields CDR1 DFQATT and CDR2 SNEGSKA (reference sequence). Deletions cut 6 bases from V and 2 bases from J, with 16 bases between. The CDR3 has 14 residues. CDR3 loop: CSARRGETNYGYTF. CDR3 DNA: TGCAGTGCAAGGCGAGGGGAGACGAACTATGGCTACACCTTC.

This clonotype has more than one count but fewer than ten. This sequence joins TRBV19 and TRBJ1-5; TRBD1 matches 7 bases. The CDR3 length is 14 residues. Germline V gene sequence: CDR1 LNHDA, CDR2 SQIVND (reference sequence). J gave up 7 bases and V 2 bases, and 5 bases lay outside the gene matches. The CDR3 loop reads CASSIYRGEQPQHF. In DNA, the CDR3 is TGTGCCAGTAGTATATACAGGGGCGAGCAGCCCCAGCATTTT.

In its sample, this clonotype was seen many times. The rearrangement uses TRBV4-3 and TRBJ2-1; possibly TRBD1 or TRBD2 for D (5 bases each). Germline V gene data show CDR1 as LGHNA and CDR2 as YSLEER. This CDR3 is 14 amino acids long. Trimming stripped 1 base from V and 12 bases from J, with 16 bases between. The CDR3 coding sequence is TGCGCCAGCAGCCAAGTCCTGGGACGGGATTTGCAGTTCTTC. This codes for CASSQVLGRDLQFF.

This clonotype has at least ten counts. This chain joins TRBV7-9 and TRBJ2-3; 9 bases match TRBD1. The germline V gene encodes CDR1 SEHNR and CDR2 FQNEAQ (reference sequence). Trimming at V came to 1 base and at J to 4 bases, leaving 3 bases not matched to a gene. CDR3 length: 15 amino acids. This CDR3 reads CASSLGDRVADTQYF. The CDR3 nucleotides are TGTGCCAGCAGCTTAGGGGACAGGGTCGCAGATACGCAGTATTTT.

This clonotype was seen a handful of times. The chain couples TRBV5-1 to TRBJ2-5, with TRBD2 matching 10 bases. The CDR3 spans 13 residues. V dropped 5 bases and J dropped 5; count of bases not matched to a gene: 3. Germline V lookup: CDR1 SGHRS, CDR2 YFSETQ. CDR3 nucleotides: TGCGCCAGCAGTAAGACTAGCGGGGAGACCCAGTACTTC. Translated, it gives CASSKTSGETQYF.

This clonotype was recorded a few times. The chain recombines TRBV27 with TRBJ2-2, with 12 bases identical to TRBD2. This CDR3 comprises 18 residues. The V and J ends lost 5 bases and 7 bases, in that order; junction bases with no gene match: 14. CDR1 is MNHEY, CDR2 SMNVEV, per germline (reference sequence). The CDR3, as DNA: TGTGCCAGCAGTCCGCCCCTTCTAGCGGGGGGGCCGGGCGGGGAGCTGTTTTTT. This encodes CASSPPLLAGGPGGELFF.

This chain connects TRBV28 to TRBJ2-4; no clear D. This CDR3 comprises 12 residues. Trimming shortened V by 7 bases and J by 8 bases, and 12 bases separated the two germline ends. Germline lookup yields CDR1 MDHEN and CDR2 SYDVKM. The CDR3 loop reads CASTRTSDIQYF. In DNA form, the CDR3 reads TGTGCCAGCACCAGGACGTCGGACATTCAGTACTTC.

Many counts were recorded for this clonotype. The rearrangement joins TRBV12-3 or TRBV12-4 to TRBJ2-3; 11 nucleotides match TRBD2. This CDR3 is 16 amino acids long. The V and J ends lost 6 bases and 4 bases, in that order; junction bases with no gene match: 9. The CDR3 sequence: CASSRLAGGPADTQYF. The CDR3 bases are TGTGCCAGCAGCCGTCTAGCGGGGGGCCCTGCAGATACGCAGTATTTT.

This clonotype was counted only a few times. Sequence at one end of the junction differs from germline and may be a read error. The chain links TRBV10-3 to TRBJ1-6, with a tentative D call TRBD1 (5 bases). The CDR3 contains 15 residues. The germline gives CDR1 ENHRY, CDR2 SYGVKD. The CDR3 loop reads CLNYVGPWGNSPLHF. The DNA of the CDR3 is TGCCTTAACTATGTTGGACCCTGGGGGAATTCACCCCTCCACTTT.

V and J are TRBV3-1 and TRBJ2-1; 7 bases are a match to TRBD2. The junction had 2 bases not matched to a gene; V was cut back by 1 base and J by 8 bases. Per the germline V gene, CDR1 is LGHDT and CDR2 is YNNKEL (reference sequence). The CDR3 has 13 residues. In nucleotides, the CDR3 is TGTGCCAGCAGCCAAGGTGCGGGGGATGAGCAGTTCTTC. This codes for CASSQGAGDEQFF.

This clonotype was counted a few times. This chain uses TRBV30 with TRBJ2-7, with 7 positions matching TRBD1. The length of the CDR3 is 12 residues. The germline gives CDR1 GTSNPN, CDR2 SVGIG (reference sequence). V lost 7 bases and J lost 5; bases outside the gene matches: 8. CDR3 DNA: TGTGCCTTCGCCGGGACAGTAGACGAGCAGTACTTC. It codes for CAFAGTVDEQYF.

The J gene is TRBJ1-1, the V gene TRBV7-9; tentative D call: TRBD1 (6 bases). The CDR3 consists of 14 residues. Germline V CDR1 and CDR2: SEHNR, FQNEAQ (reference sequence). V dropped 0 bases and J dropped 8 bases, with 13 bases sitting between them. CDR3 bases: TGTGCCAGCAGCTTAGCGGCGGCAGGGGAGGAAGCTTTCTTT. It specifies CASSLAAAGEEAFF.

This chain connects TRBV14 to TRBJ2-6; no reliable D call. Germline V lookup: CDR1 SGHDN, CDR2 FVKESK. V was cut by 0 bases and J by 4 bases, with 13 bases left in between. The CDR3 is made up of 17 amino acids. The CDR3 reads CASSQDSLQWGANVLTF. Here the CDR3 DNA reads TGTGCCAGCAGCCAAGATAGCCTCCAGTGGGGGGCCAACGTCCTGACTTTC.

The chain uses TRBV14 and TRBJ2-3, with a tentative D call TRBD1 (5 bases). Deletions cut 4 bases from V and 1 base from J, with 15 bases between. Germline V gives CDR1 SGHDN, CDR2 FVKESK. This CDR3 has 16 residues. The CDR3 sequence: CASSPFIGRGTDTQYF. The CDR3 nucleotides read TGTGCCAGCAGCCCGTTTATAGGCAGGGGCACAGATACGCAGTATTTT.

The genes are TRBV5-6 and TRBJ2-2, with TRBD2 identical over 15 bases. This CDR3 spans 18 amino acids. The trim removed 9 bases at V and 3 bases at J, leaving 12 bases unmatched. The germline gives CDR1 SGHDT, CDR2 YYEEEE. The chain's CDR3 is CAIGPGLAGGFDTGELFF. CDR3 coding DNA: TGTGCCATCGGCCCCGGACTAGCGGGAGGGTTCGACACCGGGGAGCTGTTTTTT.